This T cell receptor beta chain was identified in a study of T cells after yellow fever vaccination. At the level of the study: Preparing low-cell-number fractions relied on SMART-Seq v4 Ultra Low Input.

This clonotype was detected ten times or more. The antigen is not known. TCRdb independently ran MiXCR on the 5' RACE reads; one entry per CDR3 protein. There are 150,000 or so distinct CDR3 sequences in the sample; 6% to 7.5% occur only once, and roughly 2.5% lies in the top ten. The study's findings and limits: A weaker secondary response peaked on day 5, the primary on day 15. Abundant clonotypes from the bulk population could contaminate FACS-sorted repertoires.

The receptor was derived from a man aged 18 to 35 who received the YFV17D yellow fever vaccine. This material consisted of CD4+ T cells sorted from PBMCs, taken 5 days after the first yellow fever vaccination.

CDR3 loop: CASSFTSGETQYF. The CDR3 coding sequence is TGTGCCAGCAGCTTCACTAGCGGGGAGACCCAGTACTTC. The chain has TRBV7-2 and TRBJ2-5; TRBD2 agrees at 9 bases. The length of the CDR3 is 13 residues. Germline assignment: CDR1 SGHTA and CDR2 FQGNSA. V trimming: 3 bases; J trimming: 5 bases; junction bases outside the gene matches: 1. Full variable domain (outside the CDR3, taken from reference TRBV7-2 and TRBJ2-5): GAGVSQSPSNKVTEKGKDVELRCDPISGHTALYWYRQSLGQGLEFLIYFQGNSAPDKSGLPSDRFSAERTGGSVSTLTIQRTQQEDSAVYLCASSFTSGETQYFGPGTRLLVL.